The 20 T cell receptor beta chains given below trace back to one sample, sequenced in a study of CD8 T cells in ankylosing spondylitis (TCRdb year 2017). What the research found in general, with its limitations: A TCR beta motif of seven or eight highly homologous amino acid variants appeared characteristic of blood from ankylosing spondylitis patients.

The antigens these receptors bind are not known. Library prep was done by 5' RACE. This sample was sequenced with an Illumina HiSeq 2500. TCRdb passed the public sequencing reads through fastp at Q25 and MiXCR, retaining productive beta sequences. Every CDR3 protein is listed once, alongside the most common genes and DNA of its rows. The table for this sample lists around 770,000 distinct CDR3 sequences; around 17% of them were counted only once. Around 20% of the sample belongs to the ten largest clones. Source material: blood, either unsorted or a sorted T cell fraction (not recorded which). Source of these receptors: a male donor with ankylosing spondylitis.

This clonotype was seen a few times. The gene calls are TRBV5-1 and TRBJ2-7; 7 positions agree with TRBD1. With 2 bases clipped from V and 7 bases from J, the junction kept 9 bases outside the gene matches. Germline V CDR1 and CDR2: SGHRS, YFSETQ. The CDR3 is 14 residues long. DNA of the CDR3: TGCGCCAGCAGCTTCACAGGGGCTTATGGAGAGCAGTACTTC. Amino acids: CASSFTGAYGEQYF. Complete variable domain (other parts from reference TRBV5-1 and TRBJ2-7): KAGVTQTPRYLIKTRGQQVTLSCSPISGHRSVSWYQQTPGQGLQFLFEYFSETQRNKGNFPGRFSGRQFSNSRSEMNVSTLELGDSALYLCASSFTGAYGEQYFGPGTRLTVT.

The chain couples TRBV3-1 to TRBJ1-2; 8 positions agree with TRBD1. Trimming took 1 base from V and 7 from J; bases not matched to a gene: 5. The CDR3 contains 14 residues. Germline assignment: CDR1 LGHDT and CDR2 YNNKEL (reference sequence). CDR3: CASSQGQGYSGYTF. Here the CDR3 DNA reads TGTGCCAGCAGCCAAGGACAGGGGTATAGTGGCTACACCTTC.

In its sample, this clonotype was seen a few times. The rearrangement joins TRBV20-1 to TRBJ2-1, with 9 bases matching TRBD1. This CDR3 has 12 amino acids. Trimming took 6 bases from V and 4 from J; bases not matched to a gene: 1. Germline assignment: CDR1 DFQATT and CDR2 SNEGSKA (reference sequence). The CDR3 nucleotides read TGCAGTGCAGGACAGGGGTACAATGAGCAGTTCTTC. This translates into CSAGQGYNEQFF.

This chain connects TRBV27 to TRBJ2-2; TRBD2 is a possible D gene (6 bases). Germline CDR1 and CDR2: MNHEY and SMNVEV (reference sequence). V lost 6 bases to trimming and J lost 5 bases, with 13 bases between them. This CDR3 has 14 residues. CDR3 amino acids: CASSWGGVTGELFF. CDR3 DNA sequence: TGTGCCAGCAGCTGGGGCGGGGTAACCGGGGAGCTGTTTTTT.

Only a few counts were recorded for this clonotype. The chain couples TRBV5-1 to TRBJ2-3; D unresolved. Germline V CDR1 and CDR2: SGHRS, YFSETQ. Trimming removed 0 bases at V and 1 base at J, with 9 bases between. CDR3 length: 15 amino acids. As DNA, the CDR3 is TGCGCCAGCAGCTTGGTCGGAGCTCGCACAGATACGCAGTATTTT. It translates to CASSLVGARTDTQYF.

This clonotype was picked up a small number of times. The chain employs TRBV7-9 and TRBJ2-5; D remains ambiguous. Germline V gene sequence: CDR1 SEHNR, CDR2 FQNEAQ (reference sequence). The CDR3 extends over 15 amino acids. Trimming removed 5 bases at V and 1 base at J, with 14 bases between. The CDR3 sequence is CASSRGPETQETQYF. CDR3 coding DNA: TGTGCCAGCAGCCGAGGACCCGAAACCCAAGAGACCCAGTACTTC.

This chain connects TRBV10-3 to TRBJ2-5, with a weak D call TRBD1 (6 bases). Trimming removed 5 bases at V and 5 bases at J, with 12 bases between. CDR1 is ENHRY and CDR2 is SYGVKD in the germline V gene. The CDR3 covers 13 residues. The CDR3 coding sequence is TGTGCCATCAGTAACAGGGTAGAGGAGACCCAGTACTTC. Translating it yields CAISNRVEETQYF.

This clonotype was picked up many times. J is TRBJ2-5 and V is TRBV29-1; TRBD2 matches at 8 bases. The CDR3 loop spans 13 amino acids. Germline V gene sequence: CDR1 SQVTM, CDR2 ANQGSEA. V dropped 4 bases and J dropped 5; count of bases not matched to a gene: 6. The CDR3 loop reads CSVASGSLETQYF. For the CDR3, the DNA is TGCAGCGTTGCCAGCGGGAGTTTGGAGACCCAGTACTTC.

V gene TRBV5-1 combines with J gene TRBJ2-7; 10 bases are a match to TRBD1. Trimming took 0 bases from V and 3 from J; bases not matched to a gene: 6. CDR1 SGHRS and CDR2 YFSETQ come from the germline V gene. This CDR3 comprises 16 residues. The CDR3 here is CASSLAWTGGDYEQYF. For the CDR3, the DNA is TGCGCCAGCAGCTTGGCCTGGACAGGGGGAGACTACGAGCAGTACTTC.

This clonotype has just a few counts. V usage is TRBV12-3 or TRBV12-4 and J usage is TRBJ1-1; no clear D. CDR3 size: 16 residues. V gave up 3 bases and J gave up 2 bases, with 16 bases separating them. The CDR3 region is CASSFGSGWGNTEAFF. The DNA for the CDR3 is TGTGCCAGCAGTTTTGGATCTGGGTGGGGAAACACTGAAGCTTTCTTT.

This clonotype was picked up a small number of times. The gene calls are TRBV5-1 and TRBJ1-1; D uncertain. The CDR3 runs 15 residues. Trimming shortened V by 8 bases and J by 3 bases, and 20 bases separated the two germline ends. Germline V CDR1 and CDR2: SGHRS, YFSETQ. CDR3 region: CASNGPRGRDTEAFF. The CDR3 coding sequence is TGCGCCAGTAACGGGCCCCGTGGGCGAGACACTGAAGCTTTCTTT.

V is TRBV3-1 and J is TRBJ2-1, with TRBD2 as a possible D gene (5 bases). Looked up from germline, CDR1 is LGHDT and CDR2 is YNNKEL (reference sequence). This CDR3 has 14 residues. Trimming pared 0 bases from V and 12 bases from J, leaving 15 bases between. The CDR3 region has the DNA TGTGCCAGCAGCCAAGATTTGGACTTCCCATGGCAGTTCTTC. Its protein product is CASSQDLDFPWQFF.

This clonotype was counted a few times. The V and J genes are TRBV11-2 and TRBJ1-1, with D unclear. The V end lost 5 bases, the J end lost 8 bases, and 12 bases lay between the germline ends. Germline V lookup: CDR1 SGHAT, CDR2 FQNNGV. The CDR3 runs to 12 residues. The chain's CDR3 is CASSLTQIEAFF. The CDR3 bases are TGTGCCAGCAGCCTGACACAGATCGAAGCTTTCTTT.

The chain recombines TRBV7-2 with TRBJ2-3; 8 bases line up with TRBD2. Germline values: CDR1 SGHTA, CDR2 FQGNSA. There are 16 residues in the CDR3. The V gene end was trimmed by 1 base and the J gene end by 2 bases; junction bases not matched to a gene: 5. This chain's CDR3 is CASSLEVAGFTDTQYF. The CDR3 bases are TGTGCCAGCAGCTTAGAAGTAGCGGGGTTCACAGATACGCAGTATTTT.

The V and J genes are TRBV7-9 and TRBJ2-7, with D perhaps TRBD1 (6 bases). V shed 3 bases and J shed 2 bases, with 17 bases lying between them. The CDR3 has 16 amino acids. Germline CDR1 and CDR2: SEHNR and FQNEAQ (reference sequence). The CDR3 sequence: CASSFPPNRDPYEQYF. For the CDR3, the DNA is TGTGCCAGCAGCTTCCCCCCAAACAGGGATCCCTACGAGCAGTACTTC. The whole variable domain, filled in from reference TRBV7-9 and TRBJ2-7, reads DTGVSQNPRHKITKRGQNVTFRCDPISEHNRLYWYRQTLGQGPEFLTYFQNEAQLEKSRLLSDRFSAERPKGSFSTLEIQRTEQGDSAMYLCASSFPPNRDPYEQYFGPGTRLTVT.

V usage is TRBV5-1 and J usage is TRBJ1-1; D is undetermined. CDR1 SGHRS and CDR2 YFSETQ come from the germline V gene. The CDR3 has 15 residues. Trimming removed 0 bases at V and 1 base at J, with 10 bases between. CDR3 in amino acids: CASSLDPARNTEAFF. CDR3 coding DNA: TGCGCCAGCAGCTTGGATCCAGCCAGGAACACTGAAGCTTTCTTT.

This clonotype was recorded a few times. The chain recombines TRBV28 with TRBJ2-7; D possibly corresponds to TRBD1 (6 bases). This CDR3 spans 14 amino acids. Trimming cost V 3 bases and J 0 bases, with 9 bases left between them. Germline V lookup: CDR1 MDHEN, CDR2 SYDVKM. The CDR3 here is CASSFEQGSYEQYF. The CDR3 nucleotides read TGTGCCAGCAGTTTCGAACAGGGCTCCTACGAGCAGTACTTC.

V and J are TRBV4-1 and TRBJ1-5; no clear D. CDR3 length: 14 residues. V was pared by 1 base and J by 4 bases, with 8 bases between. Germline CDR1 reads MGHRA; CDR2 reads YSYEKL. Here the CDR3 DNA reads TGCGCCAGCAGCCAAGGGACGAATAATCAGCCCCAGCATTTT. Translating it yields CASSQGTNNQPQHF.

As to this clonotype: Compared with germline, one end of the junction differs, possibly owing to a read error. The gene calls are TRBV7-2 and TRBJ2-5, with 12 bases lining up with TRBD2. Germline CDR1 SGHTA, CDR2 FQGNSA. CDR3 size: 13 residues. For the CDR3, the DNA is TGTGCCAGCAGCCCCCGACTAGCGGGGGATATGGACTTC. Translating it yields CASSPRLAGDMDF.

At least ten counts were recorded for this clonotype. J is TRBJ2-4 and V is TRBV5-1, with D perhaps matching TRBD1 (5 bases). CDR1 is SGHRS, CDR2 YFSETQ, per germline. The CDR3 contains 15 residues. The ends were cut back, 0 bases at V and 7 bases at J, with 14 bases in the middle. The CDR3 loop is CASSLDGQGLNIQYF. The CDR3 DNA reads as TGCGCCAGCAGCTTGGATGGGCAGGGATTGAACATTCAGTACTTC.